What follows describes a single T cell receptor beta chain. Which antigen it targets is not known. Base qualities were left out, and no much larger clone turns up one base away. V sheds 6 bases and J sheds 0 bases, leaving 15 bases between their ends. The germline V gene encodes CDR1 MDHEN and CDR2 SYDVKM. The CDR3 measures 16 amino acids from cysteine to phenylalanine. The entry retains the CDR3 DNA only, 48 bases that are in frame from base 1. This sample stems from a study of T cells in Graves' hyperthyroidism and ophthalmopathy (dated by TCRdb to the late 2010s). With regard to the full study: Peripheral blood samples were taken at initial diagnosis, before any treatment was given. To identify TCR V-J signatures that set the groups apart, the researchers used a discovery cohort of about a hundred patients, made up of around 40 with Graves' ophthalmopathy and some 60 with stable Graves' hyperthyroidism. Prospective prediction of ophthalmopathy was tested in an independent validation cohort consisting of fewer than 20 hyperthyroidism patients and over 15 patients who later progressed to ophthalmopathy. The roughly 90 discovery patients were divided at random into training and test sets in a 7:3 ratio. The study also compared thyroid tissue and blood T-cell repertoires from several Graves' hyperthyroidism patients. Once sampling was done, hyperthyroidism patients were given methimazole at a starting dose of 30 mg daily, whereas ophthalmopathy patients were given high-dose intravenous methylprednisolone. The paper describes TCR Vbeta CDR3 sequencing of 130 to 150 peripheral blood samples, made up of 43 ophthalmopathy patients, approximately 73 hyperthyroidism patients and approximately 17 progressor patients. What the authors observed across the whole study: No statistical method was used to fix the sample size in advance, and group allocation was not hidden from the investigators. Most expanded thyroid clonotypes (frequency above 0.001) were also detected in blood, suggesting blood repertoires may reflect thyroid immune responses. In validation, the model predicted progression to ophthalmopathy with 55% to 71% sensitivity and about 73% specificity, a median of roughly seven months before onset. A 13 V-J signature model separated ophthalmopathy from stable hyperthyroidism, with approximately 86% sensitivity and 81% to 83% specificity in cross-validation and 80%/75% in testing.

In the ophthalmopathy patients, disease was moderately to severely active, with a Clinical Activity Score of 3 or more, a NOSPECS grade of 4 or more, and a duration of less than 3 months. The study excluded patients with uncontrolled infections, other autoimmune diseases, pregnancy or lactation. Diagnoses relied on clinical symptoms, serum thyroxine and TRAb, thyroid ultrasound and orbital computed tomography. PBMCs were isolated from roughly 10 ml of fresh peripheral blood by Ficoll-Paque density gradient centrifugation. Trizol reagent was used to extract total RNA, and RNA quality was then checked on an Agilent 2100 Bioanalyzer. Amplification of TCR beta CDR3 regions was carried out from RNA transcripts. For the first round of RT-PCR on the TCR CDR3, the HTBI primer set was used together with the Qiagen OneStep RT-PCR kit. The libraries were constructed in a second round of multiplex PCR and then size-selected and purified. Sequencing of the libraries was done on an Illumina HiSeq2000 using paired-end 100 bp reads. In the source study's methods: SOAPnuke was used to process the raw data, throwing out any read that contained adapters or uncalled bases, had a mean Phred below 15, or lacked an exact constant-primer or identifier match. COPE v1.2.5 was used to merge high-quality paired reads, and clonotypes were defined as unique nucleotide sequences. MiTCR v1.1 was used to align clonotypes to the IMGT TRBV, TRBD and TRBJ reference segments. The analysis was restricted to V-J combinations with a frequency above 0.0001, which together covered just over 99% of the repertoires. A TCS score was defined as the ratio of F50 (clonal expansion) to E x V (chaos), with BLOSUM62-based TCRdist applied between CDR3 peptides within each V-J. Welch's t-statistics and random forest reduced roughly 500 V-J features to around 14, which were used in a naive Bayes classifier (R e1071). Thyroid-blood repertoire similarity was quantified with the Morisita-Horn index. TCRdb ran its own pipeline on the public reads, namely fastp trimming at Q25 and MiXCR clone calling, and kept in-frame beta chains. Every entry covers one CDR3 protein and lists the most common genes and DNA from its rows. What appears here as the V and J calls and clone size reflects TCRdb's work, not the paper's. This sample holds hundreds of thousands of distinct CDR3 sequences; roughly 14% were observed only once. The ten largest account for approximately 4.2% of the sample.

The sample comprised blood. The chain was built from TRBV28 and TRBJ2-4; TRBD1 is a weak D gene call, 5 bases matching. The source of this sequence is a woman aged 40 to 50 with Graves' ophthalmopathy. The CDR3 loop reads CASSLDRPLAKNIQYF. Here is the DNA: TGTGCCAGCAGCCTCGACAGACCTTTAGCCAAAAACATTCAGTACTTC.